The text below deals with one T cell receptor beta chain. Per the study methods: Nucleated cell counts were estimated from reference gene primer amplification. Clones were read by immunoSEQ multiplex PCR, and TCRdb kept only the in-frame ones, dropping some. V, J and clone size were drawn from that table, and D and trimming were deduced from the DNA. The sample lists tens of thousands of clones, around nine tenths seen once, with under 8.5% in the top ten. This sample is part of a study of blood T cell repertoires in COVID-19. Study at large: Samples taken during acute and convalescent COVID-19 were collected in the United States, Italy and Spain. T cells, B-cell-depleted T cells, or PBMCs supplied cDNA or gDNA.

The sequence was collected from a man older than 75 with active or convalescent COVID-19. Sequenced material: peripheral blood.

CDR3 DNA sequence: TGTGCCAGCAGCTTCGACAGGAACACTGAAGCTTTCTTT. Translated, it gives CASSFDRNTEAFF. The chain links TRBV14 to TRBJ1-1, with a possible D match to TRBD1 (5 bases). Per germline, CDR1 SGHDN and CDR2 FVKESK. Trimming cost V 5 bases and J 1 base, with 8 bases left between them. The CDR3 covers 13 residues.